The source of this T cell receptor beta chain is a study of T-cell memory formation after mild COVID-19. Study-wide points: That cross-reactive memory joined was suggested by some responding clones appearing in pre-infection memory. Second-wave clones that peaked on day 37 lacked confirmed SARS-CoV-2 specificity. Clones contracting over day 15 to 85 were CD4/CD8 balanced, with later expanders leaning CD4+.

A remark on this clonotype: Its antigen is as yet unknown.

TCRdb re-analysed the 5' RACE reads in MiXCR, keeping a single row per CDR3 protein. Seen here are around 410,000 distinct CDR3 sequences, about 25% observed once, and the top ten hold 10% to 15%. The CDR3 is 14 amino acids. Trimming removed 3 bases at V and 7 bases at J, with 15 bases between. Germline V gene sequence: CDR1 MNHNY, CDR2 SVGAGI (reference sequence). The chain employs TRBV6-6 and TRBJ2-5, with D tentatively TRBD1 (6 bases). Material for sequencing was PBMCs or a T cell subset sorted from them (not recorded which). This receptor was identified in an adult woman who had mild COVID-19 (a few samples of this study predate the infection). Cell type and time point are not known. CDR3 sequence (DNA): TGTGCCAGCAGTTATAAGGGGGAGTGGGGGACCCAGTACTTC. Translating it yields CASSYKGEWGTQYF.